What follows describes a single T cell receptor beta chain. The target antigen is unknown. This entry is derived from a study of early T cells in non-severe SARS-CoV-2 infection. Study at large: Whole-blood bulk RNA, unsorted, was sequenced, and chains were unpaired.

Tagging with unique molecular identifiers was applied to individual cDNA molecules. Each CDR3 protein is one row after TCRdb ran MiXCR on the 5' RACE reads. The sample records approximately 81,000 distinct CDR3 sequences, 11% to 15% being singletons. Trimming left V 3 bases short and J 0 bases short, with 12 bases between. This CDR3 region has 16 residues. General study points: Comparison of clonotypes with VDJdb favored anti-spike CD8 responses while missing private and CD4 specificities.

The clonotype comes from an adult who was a healthcare worker with PCR-confirmed SARS-CoV-2 infection or an uninfected control (not recorded which). V and J are TRBV12-3 or TRBV12-4 and TRBJ2-4; D is perhaps TRBD1 (6 bases). What was sequenced was whole blood. CDR3 amino acids: CASSFPGQLAKNIQYF. CDR3 bases: TGTGCCAGCAGTTTCCCAGGACAGTTAGCCAAAAACATTCAGTACTTC.